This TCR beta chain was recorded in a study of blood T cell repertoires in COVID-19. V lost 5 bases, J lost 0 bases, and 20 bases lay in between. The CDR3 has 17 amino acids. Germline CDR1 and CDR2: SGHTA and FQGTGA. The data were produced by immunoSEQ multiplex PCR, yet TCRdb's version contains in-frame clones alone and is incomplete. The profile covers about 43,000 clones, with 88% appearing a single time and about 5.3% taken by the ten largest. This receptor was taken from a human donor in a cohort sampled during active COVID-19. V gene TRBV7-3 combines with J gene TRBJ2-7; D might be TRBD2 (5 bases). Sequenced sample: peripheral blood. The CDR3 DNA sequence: TGTGCCAGCAGCCCGCCCCGGTTAGCGCCGACCTCCTACGAGCAGTACTTC. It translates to CASSPPRLAPTSYEQYF.